This TCR beta chain was retrieved from a study of cytomegalovirus exposure and HLA in healthy donors. Study at large: A prior analysis found some 110 million unique TCR beta sequences from 170 million or so T cells. Findings of the study overall: Rare TCR sequences dominated, though some public TCRs recurred in many donors. A later analysis linked some 18,000 TCR beta sequences to HLA alleles at 0.05 false discovery rate.

The study ran its PCR with 60 Vbeta and 13 Jbeta primers. Here immunoSEQ multiplex PCR was the method, and the copy in TCRdb shows in-frame clones only, minus some. The data contain under 200,000 clones, 77% of them singletons. The germline gives CDR1 SGHTA, CDR2 FQGTGA. Trimming took 2 bases from V and 2 from J, leaving 7 bases between them. This CDR3 comprises 15 residues. Concerning this clone: No antigen is known for it.

This TCR derives from a female donor in good health and CMV-seronegative. This chain links TRBV7-3 with TRBJ2-6; D is uncertain. Sequencing was carried out using PBMCs. This chain's CDR3 is CASSLDGAGANVLTF. Written as DNA, the CDR3 is TGTGCCAGCAGCTTAGACGGAGCTGGGGCCAACGTCCTGACTTTC.